A single sample gave rise to the 29 T cell receptor beta chains below, sequenced in a study of blood T cell repertoires in COVID-19. Clones were sequenced by immunoSEQ multiplex PCR, and TCRdb holds only the in-frame ones, with some missing. This table has fewer than 200,000 clones, 84% appearing once. Sequences were obtained from peripheral blood. Every receptor here comes from a middle-aged man who had recovered from COVID-19.

The chain joins TRBV3-1 (or the pseudogene TRBV3-2) to TRBJ2-3; D perhaps matches TRBD2 (6 bases). V lost 4 bases, J lost 6 bases, and 8 bases lay in between. Germline V gene sequence: CDR1 LGHDT, CDR2 YNNKEL (reference sequence). This CDR3 is 12 amino acids long. The CDR3 sequence is CASSRGKDTQYF. CDR3 nucleotides: TGTGCCAGCAGCCGCGGGAAGGATACGCAGTATTTT.

This chain connects TRBV6-2 or TRBV6-3 to TRBJ2-1; perhaps TRBD2 as D (5 bases). The CDR3 covers 14 residues. The ends were cut back, 2 bases at V and 6 bases at J, with 11 bases in the middle. The V gene's germline CDR1 is MNHEY and CDR2 SVGEGT. Written as DNA, the CDR3 is TGTGCCAGCAGTTACCCCCGGGGAGCCAATGAGCAGTTCTTC. Residues: CASSYPRGANEQFF.

The sample holds one count of this clone. The chain uses TRBV6-6 and TRBJ1-6, with 8 bases lining up with TRBD1. V lost 6 bases, J lost 1 base, and 5 bases stayed unmatched. Per the germline V gene, CDR1 is MNHNY and CDR2 is SVGAGI (reference sequence). The CDR3 covers 16 residues. This CDR3 is CASSVTGGSYNSPLHF. Written as DNA, the CDR3 is TGTGCCAGCAGCGTCACAGGGGGGTCCTATAATTCACCCCTCCACTTT.

The V gene is TRBV15, the J gene TRBJ1-6; D is possibly TRBD1 (5 bases). The CDR3 length is 17 residues. The germline V gene encodes CDR1 LNHNV and CDR2 YYDKDF (reference sequence). The V end was cut by 0 bases, the J end by 8 bases, with 17 bases between. CDR3 sequence (DNA): TGTGCCACCAGCAGAGATAGGATGACAGCACCCCATTCACCCCTCCACTTT. Residues: CATSRDRMTAPHSPLHF.

The J gene is TRBJ2-6, the V gene TRBV19; the match to TRBD1 covers 9 bases. The J segment lost 0 bases and the V segment lost 3 bases, leaving 3 bases of the junction unmatched. Germline CDR1 reads LNHDA; CDR2 reads SQIVND (reference sequence). This CDR3 is 17 amino acids long. The CDR3 DNA sequence: TGTGCCAGTAGTATTGGACAGGGGACCTCTGGGGCCAACGTCCTGACTTTC. Translated, it gives CASSIGQGTSGANVLTF.

The chain has TRBV12-5 and TRBJ2-5; TRBD1 matches at 9 bases. V dropped 6 bases and J dropped 1; count of bases not matched to a gene: 9. This CDR3 has 16 residues. CDR1 is LGHNT, CDR2 FRNRAP, per germline. The chain's CDR3 is CASGGQGTLSQETQYF. CDR3 nucleotides: TGTGCTAGTGGGGGACAGGGTACCTTGAGCCAAGAGACCCAGTACTTC.

The rearrangement joins TRBV7-2 to TRBJ1-1; D is uncertain. The CDR3 is 14 residues long. V was trimmed by 4 bases and J by 5 bases, leaving 14 bases between them. The V gene's germline CDR1 is SGHTA and CDR2 FQGNSA. CDR3 residues: CASSSGVAGTEAFF. In DNA form, the CDR3 reads TGTGCCAGCAGCTCCGGGGTGGCCGGAACTGAAGCTTTCTTT.

The J gene is TRBJ1-3, the V gene TRBV5-6; D remains ambiguous. The germline CDR1 and CDR2 sequences are SGHDT and YYEEEE. The CDR3 loop spans 16 amino acids. V lost 0 bases and J 0 bases, leaving 10 bases between the germline ends. For the CDR3, the DNA is TGTGCCAGCAGCTTGGTTGGCAGACACTCTGGAAACACCATATATTTT. Translating it yields CASSLVGRHSGNTIYF.

The V gene is TRBV6-2 or TRBV6-3, the J gene TRBJ2-7, with TRBD1 matching 8 bases. This CDR3 contains 14 residues. The germline V gene has CDR1 MNHEY and CDR2 SVGEGT. The junction had 5 bases not matched to a gene; V was cut back by 2 bases and J by 5 bases. CDR3 DNA sequence: TGTGCCAGCAGTTACACAGGGGGGAGAAACGAGCAGTACTTC. Translating gives CASSYTGGRNEQYF.

J is TRBJ1-1 and V is TRBV19; TRBD1 might be the D (6 bases). The V gene's germline CDR1 is LNHDA and CDR2 SQIVND (reference sequence). The CDR3 has 13 amino acids. The ends were cut back, 7 bases at V and 3 bases at J, with 12 bases in the middle. This CDR3 reads CASKNRDYTEAFF. Written as DNA, the CDR3 is TGTGCCAGTAAAAACAGGGATTACACTGAAGCTTTCTTT.

The chain recombines TRBV7-9 with TRBJ2-1; D is undetermined. Trimming took 4 bases from V and 1 from J, leaving 5 bases between them. Per germline, CDR1 SEHNR and CDR2 FQNEAQ (reference sequence). This CDR3 has 13 residues. CDR3 in amino acids: CASSSPSYNEQFF. DNA of the CDR3: TGTGCCAGCAGCTCCCCGTCCTACAATGAGCAGTTCTTC.

The rearrangement uses TRBV12-3 or TRBV12-4 and TRBJ2-2; 7 bases match TRBD1. The CDR3 is made up of 13 amino acids. V dropped 7 bases and J dropped 5; count of bases not matched to a gene: 4. The CDR3 DNA sequence: TGTGCCAGCAATAACAGGGGAACCGGGGAGCTGTTTTTT. It yields the protein CASNNRGTGELFF.

V gene TRBV13 combines with J gene TRBJ1-4; possibly TRBD1 for D (6 bases). The length of the CDR3 is 18 residues. Germline V gives CDR1 PRHDT, CDR2 FYEKMQ (reference sequence). Trimming took 5 bases from V and 13 from J, leaving 32 bases between them. The CDR3 region is CASSLGRRGGKIGSGLFF. DNA of the CDR3: TGTGCCAGCAGCCTCGGCAGGAGAGGGGGAAAAATTGGTAGTGGACTGTTTTTT.

This chain uses TRBV7-9 with TRBJ1-1, with D maybe TRBD1 (5 bases). CDR3 size: 12 residues. Trimming removed 5 bases from V and 10 bases from J, with 14 bases in between. Germline assignment: CDR1 SEHNR and CDR2 FQNEAQ (reference sequence). The CDR3 here is CASSHTRGRAFF. Here the CDR3 DNA reads TGTGCCAGCAGCCACACGCGGGGGAGAGCTTTCTTT.

This sequence joins TRBV6-2 or TRBV6-3 and TRBJ1-5; D perhaps matches TRBD1 (5 bases). The ends were cut back, 4 bases at V and 8 bases at J, with 12 bases in the middle. The CDR3 loop spans 13 amino acids. CDR1 and CDR2 from the germline V gene are MNHEY and SVGEGT. The CDR3 here is CASSFNPGEPQHF. CDR3 nucleotides: TGTGCCAGCAGTTTCAACCCGGGGGAGCCCCAGCATTTT.

The chain carries TRBV5-6 and TRBJ1-1, with TRBD1 identical over 9 bases. CDR3 length equals 14 residues. Looked up from germline, CDR1 is SGHDT and CDR2 is YYEEEE. The junction had 10 bases not matched to a gene; V was cut back by 7 bases and J by 6 bases. DNA for the CDR3: TGTGCCAGCTTGGCCGGGGACAGGGCCCCTGAAGCTTTCTTT. The encoded protein is CASLAGDRAPEAFF.

V gene TRBV3-1 (or the pseudogene TRBV3-2) combines with J gene TRBJ1-1; 9 positions match TRBD1. Germline CDR1 LGHDT, CDR2 YNNKEL (reference sequence). V trimming: 4 bases; J trimming: 0 bases; junction bases outside the gene matches: 3. The CDR3 contains 15 residues. This chain's CDR3 is CASSPRDRVNTEAFF. The CDR3 DNA sequence: TGTGCCAGCAGCCCCCGGGACAGGGTGAACACTGAAGCTTTCTTT.

This clone was seen more than once but under ten times. This sequence joins TRBV19 and TRBJ1-4; tentatively, D is TRBD1 (6 bases). CDR1 is LNHDA, CDR2 SQIVND, per germline (reference sequence). The CDR3 contains 14 residues. V lost 7 bases and J 5 bases, leaving 14 bases between the germline ends. The CDR3 reads CASTTGTWNEKLFF. The CDR3 nucleotides read TGTGCCAGTACCACCGGGACATGGAATGAAAAACTGTTTTTT.

This chain's CDR3 is CASSLTDDEAFF. In DNA form, the CDR3 reads TGTGCCAGCAGCCTGACAGATGATGAAGCTTTCTTT. The rearrangement uses TRBV6-2 or TRBV6-3 and TRBJ1-1; D might be TRBD1 (5 bases). The germline V gene has CDR1 MNHEY and CDR2 SVGEGT. The CDR3 has 12 amino acids. V was shortened by 6 bases and J by 7 bases, with 12 bases between the two germline ends.

This clone showed up just a few times. J is TRBJ2-7 and V is TRBV2, with D perhaps matching TRBD1 (5 bases). The CDR3 length is 10 residues. V was trimmed by 6 bases and J by 6 bases, leaving 6 bases between them. Germline CDR1 reads SNHLY; CDR2 reads FYNNEI. Here the CDR3 reads CASRGLEQYF. The DNA of the CDR3 is TGTGCCAGCAGGGGGCTCGAGCAGTACTTC.

The rearrangement joins TRBV20-1 to TRBJ1-2; TRBD1 agrees at 10 bases. V was clipped by 3 bases and J by 4 bases; unmatched bases: 8. Germline assignment: CDR1 DFQATT and CDR2 SNEGSKA (reference sequence). The CDR3 is 15 amino acids. The CDR3 here is CSASTKTGGVYGYTF. In DNA, the CDR3 is TGCAGTGCTAGTACCAAGACAGGGGGCGTCTATGGCTACACCTTC.

Worth noting for this clone: Other DNA variants within this sample encode the same CDR3. The genes are TRBV7-9 and TRBJ2-7; TRBD1 might be the D (6 bases). The germline CDR1 and CDR2 sequences are SEHNR and FQNEAQ (reference sequence). There are 13 residues in the CDR3. Trimming shortened V by 0 bases and J by 3 bases, and 6 bases separated the two germline ends. The CDR3 sequence: CASSLAQGYEQYF. CDR3 coding DNA: TGTGCCAGCAGCTTAGCACAGGGCTACGAGCAGTACTTC.

The CDR3 protein is CASSYYGGAASGANVLTF. The DNA for the CDR3 is TGTGCCAGCAGTTACTATGGTGGGGCCGCCTCTGGGGCCAACGTCCTGACTTTC. The chain carries TRBV6-2 or TRBV6-3 and TRBJ2-6, with TRBD1 as a possible D gene (5 bases). CDR3 length: 18 residues. The V gene's germline CDR1 is MNHEY and CDR2 SVGEGT. Trimming cost V 1 base and J 0 bases, with 13 bases left between them.

The genes are TRBV24-1 and TRBJ2-7; D not certain. Trimming removed 8 bases from V and 0 bases from J, with 22 bases in between. Germline V gives CDR1 KGHDR, CDR2 SFDVKD. The CDR3 runs to 17 residues. DNA of the CDR3: TGTGCCACCATCTTATACCGGGTCCAAATATTCTCCTACGAGCAGTACTTC. Protein sequence: CATILYRVQIFSYEQYF.

The rearrangement links TRBV19 to TRBJ2-5, with TRBD1 identical over 10 bases. V gave up 3 bases and J gave up 5 bases; unmatched junction bases: 6. Germline CDR1 reads LNHDA; CDR2 reads SQIVND (reference sequence). CDR3 size: 15 residues. The CDR3 coding sequence is TGTGCCAGTAGTATGGGACAGGGGAGGGTGGAGACCCAGTACTTC. It is translated as CASSMGQGRVETQYF.

This chain connects TRBV29-1 to TRBJ2-1; 8 bases are a match to TRBD1. Germline V gene lookup returns CDR1 SQVTM and CDR2 ANQGSEA. After removal of 0 bases from V and 5 bases from J, the junction contained 6 bases not matched to a gene. The CDR3 extends over 15 amino acids. This chain's CDR3 is CSVEDRGRMNNEQFF. For the CDR3, the DNA is TGCAGCGTTGAAGACAGGGGGCGAATGAACAATGAGCAGTTCTTC.

The chain employs TRBV4-2 and TRBJ1-4, with a weak D call TRBD1 (6 bases). The germline V gene encodes CDR1 LGHNA and CDR2 YNFKEQ. CDR3 length: 15 residues. V gave up 3 bases and J gave up 9 bases, with 17 bases separating them. The CDR3 DNA is TGTGCCAGCAGCCAGGAGAGGGGGTATTGGCAAAAACTGTTTTTT. Its protein is CASSQERGYWQKLFF.

This sequence joins TRBV7-2 and TRBJ2-1; tentative D call: TRBD2 (5 bases). V lost 5 bases, J lost 2 bases, and 16 bases lay in between. The CDR3 is 16 amino acids. Looked up from germline, CDR1 is SGHTA and CDR2 is FQGNSA. CDR3 coding DNA: TGTGCCAGCAGCAGCCTTGGACCAGCGGCCTACAATGAGCAGTTCTTC. This codes for CASSSLGPAAYNEQFF.

The chain couples TRBV6-2 or TRBV6-3 to TRBJ2-1, with D possibly TRBD1 on 6 matching bases. This CDR3 region has 17 residues. Deletions cut 2 bases from V and 6 bases from J, with 20 bases between. The germline gives CDR1 MNHEY, CDR2 SVGEGT. The CDR3 is CASSYPTQGSASNEQFF. CDR3 in DNA: TGTGCCAGCAGTTACCCCACACAGGGATCAGCGAGCAATGAGCAGTTCTTC.